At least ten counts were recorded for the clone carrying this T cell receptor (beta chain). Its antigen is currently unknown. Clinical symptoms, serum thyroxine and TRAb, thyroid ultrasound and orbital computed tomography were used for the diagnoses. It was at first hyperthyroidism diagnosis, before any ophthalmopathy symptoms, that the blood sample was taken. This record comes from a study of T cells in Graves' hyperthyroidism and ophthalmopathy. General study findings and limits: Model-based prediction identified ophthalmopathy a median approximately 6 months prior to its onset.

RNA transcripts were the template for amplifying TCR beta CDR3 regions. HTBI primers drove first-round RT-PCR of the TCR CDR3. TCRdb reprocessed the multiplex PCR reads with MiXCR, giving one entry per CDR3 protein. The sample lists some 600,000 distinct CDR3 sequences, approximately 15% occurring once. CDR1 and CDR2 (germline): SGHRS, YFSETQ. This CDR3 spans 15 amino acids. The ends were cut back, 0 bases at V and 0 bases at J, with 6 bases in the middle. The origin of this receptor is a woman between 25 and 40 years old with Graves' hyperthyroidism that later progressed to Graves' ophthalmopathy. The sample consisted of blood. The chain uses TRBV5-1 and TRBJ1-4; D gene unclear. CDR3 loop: CASSLVASTNEKLFF. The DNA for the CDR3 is TGCGCCAGCAGCTTGGTGGCCTCAACTAATGAAAAACTGTTTTTT.